This TCR beta chain originates from a study of shared clonotypes between healthy human individuals. Study-level results: The study's rarefaction showed incomplete sorted-subset sequencing despite large depth. Estimated richness was generally greater in naive than memory subsets.

CDR3 size: 15 residues. Trimming took 5 bases from V and 0 from J, leaving 14 bases between them. CDR1 and CDR2 from the germline V gene are SGHDT and YYEEEE. TCRdb keeps only in-frame clones here, not all; method: immunoSEQ multiplex PCR. The table has about 590,000 clones, 95% seen once; the top ten hold 0.095% to 0.12%. About this clone itself: The antigen remains unidentified.

Naive CD8 isolation took CD45RO-negative cells positively selected for CCR7 and excluded terminally differentiated effector memory CD45RA+ cells. Healthy and HIV-negative, the adult donors had no recent acute infections or vaccinations. The specimen sequenced was naive CD8+ T cells sorted from blood. V gene TRBV5-6 combines with J gene TRBJ1-2, with D possibly matching TRBD1 (5 bases). The source is a woman in her twenties or thirties in good health. As DNA, the CDR3 is TGTGCCAGCAGAAGGGGCAGCTTGCCTAACTATGGCTACACCTTC. It translates to CASRRGSLPNYGYTF.